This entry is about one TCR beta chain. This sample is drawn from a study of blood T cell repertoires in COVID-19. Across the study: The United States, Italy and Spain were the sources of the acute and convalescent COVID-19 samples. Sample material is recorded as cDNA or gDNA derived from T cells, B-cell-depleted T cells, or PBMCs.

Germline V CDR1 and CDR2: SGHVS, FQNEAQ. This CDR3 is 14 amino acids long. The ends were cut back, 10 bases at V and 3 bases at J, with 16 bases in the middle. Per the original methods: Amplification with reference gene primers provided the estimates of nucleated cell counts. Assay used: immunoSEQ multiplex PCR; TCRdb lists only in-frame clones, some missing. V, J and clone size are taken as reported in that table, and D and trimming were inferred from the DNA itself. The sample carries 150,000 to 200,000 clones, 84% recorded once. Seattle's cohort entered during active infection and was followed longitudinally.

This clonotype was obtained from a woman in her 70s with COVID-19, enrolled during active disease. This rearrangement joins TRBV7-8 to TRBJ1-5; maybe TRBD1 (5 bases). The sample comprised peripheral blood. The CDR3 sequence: CATPRGIDNQPQHF. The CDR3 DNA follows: TGTGCCACCCCGCGGGGGATAGACAATCAGCCCCAGCATTTT.